Described below is a single TCR beta chain sequence and its context. Antigen unknown. This CDR3 comprises 15 residues. With 1 base removed from V and 6 bases from J, the gap between germline ends came to 14 bases. Germline CDR1 reads MGHRA; CDR2 reads YSYEKL. This record comes from a study of shared clonotypes between healthy human individuals. Study-level points and caveats: Among the subsets, naive ones generally showed larger estimated richness than memory ones.

The assay was immunoSEQ multiplex PCR, and TCRdb's table has in-frame clones only and misses some. The sample lists around 2.1 million clones, nearly 97% occurring once. Sequenced input: naive CD4+ T cells sorted from blood. Subset noted: CD45RA+ positively selected. The sequence came from a man aged 18 to 29 in good health. The chain links TRBV4-1 to TRBJ2-3; the D gene is possibly TRBD2 (5 bases). CDR3 residues: CASSQVRVGGDTQYF. The CDR3 DNA reads as TGCGCCAGCAGCCAAGTCCGGGTAGGCGGGGATACGCAGTATTTT.